This T cell receptor (beta chain) appears in the sequencing data of a study of beta chain features in type 1 diabetes. General study findings and limits: VDJ junctions in type 1 diabetes patients carried more deletions and fewer insertions.

Sorting based on CD45RO/CCR7/CD25/CD127/CD95/CD27 separated CD4+ naive, central memory, regulatory and stem cell-like memory cells. The germline V gene has CDR1 LNHDA and CDR2 SQIVND (reference sequence). The V gene lost 4 bases and the J gene lost 1 base, with 7 bases spanning the gap. The CDR3 spans 13 residues. To note about this clone: Antigen unknown.

Since all of the isolated RNA was reverse transcribed, expressed TCRB transcripts were what got sequenced. Assay: immunoSEQ multiplex PCR; the TCRdb copy retains only in-frame clones and omits some. The sample shows 240,000 or so clones, more than 65% of them seen only once. This sequence was found in a man younger than 40 in good health. The rearrangement joins TRBV19 to TRBJ1-1, with D possibly TRBD1 on 5 matching bases. The sequencing input was naive CD4+ T cells from blood. The CDR3 coding sequence is TGTGCCAGTAGTAGGGACCGGAACACTGAAGCTTTCTTT. It encodes CASSRDRNTEAFF. The whole variable domain, remainder taken from reference TRBV19 and TRBJ1-1, is DGGITQSPKYLFRKEGQNVTLSCEQNLNHDAMYWYRQDPGQGLRLIYYSQIVNDFQKGDIAEGYSVSREKKESFPLTVTSAQKNPTAFYLCASSRDRNTEAFFGQGTRLTVV.